The T cell receptor beta chain described here comes from a study of control samples from healthy donors and cancer patients. The protocol was immunoSEQ multiplex PCR, while the TCRdb copy is restricted to in-frame clones and leaves out a portion. The sample lists 120,000 or so clones, approximately 92% occurring once. Looked up from germline, CDR1 is LGHDT and CDR2 is YNNKEL (reference sequence). Losses at the gene ends were 1 base for V and 1 base for J; bases not matched to a gene: 6. The CDR3 is 18 residues long. The chain joins TRBV3-1 (or the pseudogene TRBV3-2) to TRBJ2-5; 13 bases agree with TRBD2. The source material was PBMCs. The TCR was taken from a man aged 80 or over with head and neck cancer. Here the CDR3 DNA reads TGTGCCAGCAGCCAAGCCACTAGCGGGGGGGCCAGCCAAGAGACCCAGTACTTC. Amino acid sequence: CASSQATSGGASQETQYF.